This T cell receptor (beta chain) is from a study of Tregs in tolerant kidney transplant recipients. Concerning this clone: Its target is unknown.

TCRdb's copy holds only in-frame clones and misses some; the assay was immunoSEQ multiplex PCR. The sample lists about 50,000 clones; roughly 90% were seen once. Mixed chimerism was transient after nonmyeloablative marrow transplants from related graft donors. This CDR3 has 18 amino acids. Germline V gives CDR1 LGHNA, CDR2 YNFKEQ. J lost 1 base, V lost 3 bases, and 11 bases had no gene match. Study-wide findings and caveats: This study did not directly address biological reproducibility.

The V call is TRBV4-2, the J call TRBJ2-2; TRBD2 aligns across 7 bases. This clonotype was obtained from a human patient who received a combined kidney and bone marrow transplant. Some T cells may trace back to the graft donor. The material sequenced was CD8+ T cells from blood (PBMCs), taken 12 months after the transplant. CDR3 residues: CASSQAETLAENTGELFF. The CDR3, as DNA: TGTGCCAGCAGCCAGGCCGAAACTCTAGCGGAGAACACCGGGGAGCTGTTTTTT.